This entry is about one T cell receptor (beta chain). Its antigen is not identified. This specimen comes from a study of persistence of HIV-infected CD4 T cells. Nonspecific anti-CD3/anti-CD28 bead stimulation represents the broad CD4+ T cell repertoire. Responding CD4+ T cells were sorted by upregulation of both CD40 ligand and CD69. Sequencing used immunoSEQ version 4 in survey mode. TCRdb keeps only in-frame clones here, not all; method: immunoSEQ multiplex PCR. The sample lists 30,000 to 45,000 clones, roughly 87% occurring once. Germline V lookup: CDR1 LGHDT, CDR2 YNNKEL (reference sequence). This CDR3 spans 19 amino acids. Trimming stripped 0 bases from V and 0 bases from J, with 15 bases between.

This TCR was recovered from an adult man with HIV who was CMV-seropositive. The sequencing here drew on CD4+ T cells sorted from PBMCs after roughly 20-hour stimulation, taken from a patient who received antiretroviral therapy. The chain is built from TRBV3-1 (or the pseudogene TRBV3-2) and TRBJ1-6; D gene unclear. The CDR3 bases are TGTGCCAGCAGCCAAGAGGCCCACCTACCGAGCTCCTATAATTCACCCCTCCACTTT. It is translated as CASSQEAHLPSSYNSPLHF.